The clone carrying this T cell receptor (beta chain) was seen only a few times. Given a much more abundant clone one base away, this may be a read error. These data are taken from a study of T-cell memory formation after mild COVID-19. Whole-study context: TCR clusters showed largely donor specificity.

TCRdb fed the 5' RACE reads into MiXCR, producing one record per CDR3 protein. This table holds hundreds of thousands of distinct CDR3 sequences, roughly 17% found once. Germline V gives CDR1 SGHRS, CDR2 YFSETQ. V shed 0 bases and J shed 4 bases, with 10 bases lying between them. This CDR3 has 14 amino acids. The clonotype originates from a man between 18 and 29 years old who had mild COVID-19 (a few samples of this study predate the infection). Cell type and time point are not known. Input material: PBMCs or a T cell subset sorted from them (not recorded which). The gene calls are TRBV5-1 and TRBJ1-1, with D perhaps TRBD1 (5 bases). The CDR3 region is CASSLAPGSTEAFF. The CDR3 coding sequence is TGCGCCAGCAGCTTGGCCCCAGGGAGCACTGAAGCTTTCTTT.